This TCR beta chain derives from a study of T cell repertoires in cytomegalovirus infection. The wider study: HLA-C-restricted CMV epitopes, recently identified, and well-studied HLA-B-restricted ones were used by the study. Based on public TCR beta signatures, there were indications of CMV infection and of a matching HLA type. The study, taken as a whole, reports: What dominated the ex vivo response were HLA-C-restricted CMV-specific TCR beta clonotypes. Cumulative frequency (of public TCR beta family members) identified carriers of CMV plus the relevant HLA.

Remarks on this clonotype: The antigen is not known.

The CDR3 spans 16 residues. Germline V gives CDR1 SNHLY, CDR2 FYNNEI. J was trimmed by 5 bases and V by 3 bases; bases with no gene match: 11. TCRdb redid the calling of the reads with MiXCR, one entry per CDR3 protein. Altogether 90,000 to 110,000 distinct CDR3 sequences are present, about 30% being singletons, with the ten largest covering about 81%. This chain uses TRBV2 with TRBJ1-2; 8 bases map to TRBD1. This material consisted of CD8+ T cells from cultured PBMCs, taken from culture after CMV antigen stimulation. This clonotype was obtained from a human donor in good health (CMV status not recorded). Some clones in this sample may be carry-over from other donors' samples. CDR3 DNA: TGTGCCAGCAGTGATTTGGACAGGGATTTTTTTTATGGCTACACCTTC. It yields the protein CASSDLDRDFFYGYTF.